The rows below give T cell receptor beta chains drawn from one sample of a study of immune evolution from preneoplasia to lung adenocarcinoma. Clones were sequenced by immunoSEQ multiplex PCR, and TCRdb holds only the in-frame ones, with some missing. This table has tens of thousands of clones, about 73% appearing once. Material: FFPE invasive lung adenocarcinoma tissue. Receptors originate from a person aged 60 to 70 with lung adenocarcinoma. Each CDR3 is given with its conserved first and last residue. The D gene is left open where the match is weak. Size is stated for part of the rows, as once, few or many counts, or as a class when the clone is expanded.

DNA	CDR3	D	size	J	V
TGTGCCAGCAGTTACTCGATGGGAGGGGAGACCCAGTACTTC	CASSYSMGGETQYF	TRBD2	NA	TRBJ2-5	TRBV6-5
TGTGCCAGCCGTCTAGGACAGGATGTTGAAAAACTGTTTTTT	CASRLGQDVEKLFF	TRBD1	few	TRBJ1-4	TRBV6-6
TGTGCCAGCAGCCCGACGGACAGACCGACCTACGAGCAGTACTTC	CASSPTDRPTYEQYF	NA	NA	TRBJ2-7	TRBV9
TGTGCCAGCAGTGAATATTTGGGGGCAACTAATGAAAAACTGTTTTTT	CASSEYLGATNEKLFF	NA	NA	TRBJ1-4	TRBV25-1
TGTGCCAGCAGCTTGGGGGGGGGTCAGCCCCAGCATTTT	CASSLGGGQPQHF	NA	NA	TRBJ1-5	TRBV5-4
TGTGCCAGCAGCCTTAAAGGGGGGTTACAGCCCCAGCATTTT	CASSLKGGLQPQHF	NA	NA	TRBJ1-5	TRBV6-5
TGTGCCAGCAGCCTCTCCCTAGCGGGGTCTTACAATGAGCAGTTCTTC	CASSLSLAGSYNEQFF	TRBD2	few	TRBJ2-1	TRBV7-9
TGTGCCAGCAGGGTAGCGGGAGGGCCCCGCAATGAGCAGTTCTTC	CASRVAGGPRNEQFF	TRBD2	NA	TRBJ2-1	TRBV28
TGTGCCAGCAGCGAGTCCTTCGGGGAGCTGTTTTTT	CASSESFGELFF	NA	medium-sized	TRBJ2-2	TRBV9
TGCGCCAGCAGCCAAGACTCGCGCCAGCTGTCCTACGAGCAGTACTTC	CASSQDSRQLSYEQYF	NA	few	TRBJ2-7	TRBV4-1
TGCGCCAGCAGCCACTCCCAGGGTACCGGGGAGCTGTTTTTT	CASSHSQGTGELFF	NA	few	TRBJ2-2	TRBV4-1
TGTGCCAGCAGCGGGGGCAAAGCCGGCGAGCAGTACTTC	CASSGGKAGEQYF	NA	NA	TRBJ2-7	TRBV9
TGTGCCAGCTCGTCTCTCAACTTGGGTATCGAGCAGTACTTC	CASSSLNLGIEQYF	NA	NA	TRBJ2-7	TRBV18
TGTGCCAGCAGTGCCCAGACGGCAAACTATGGCTACACCTTC	CASSAQTANYGYTF	NA	NA	TRBJ1-2	TRBV6-1
TGTGCCAGCAGTGAAAATCCGGGGGGGAGTTATGGCTACACCTTC	CASSENPGGSYGYTF	NA	few	TRBJ1-2	TRBV6-1
TGTGCCAGCAGTGGACCGACGTCAGGAAGCTCCTACGAGCAGTACTTC	CASSGPTSGSSYEQYF	NA	NA	TRBJ2-7	TRBV6-6
TGTGCCAGTAGGGGACCAAAGGCTAACATTCAGTACTTC	CASRGPKANIQYF	NA	NA	TRBJ2-4	TRBV19
TGTGCTAGTGGTGGGACTAGCCGATTAGATACGCAGTATTTT	CASGGTSRLDTQYF	TRBD2	NA	TRBJ2-3	TRBV12-5
TGCGCCAGCAGCTTGGCCGGAGGGGAAGAGACCCAGTACTTC	CASSLAGGEETQYF	NA	NA	TRBJ2-5	TRBV5-1
TGTGCCAGCTCTTCTGGACAGTCCTACGAGCAGTACTTC	CASSSGQSYEQYF	NA	NA	TRBJ2-7	TRBV18
TGTGCCAGCAGTAAATACGAGCGGGAGTCCCACAATGAGCAGTTCTTC	CASSKYERESHNEQFF	TRBD2	few	TRBJ2-1	TRBV6-4
TGTGCCTGGACGACGGGTAGTGAAAAACTGTTTTTT	CAWTTGSEKLFF	NA	NA	TRBJ1-4	TRBV30
TGTGCCAGCAGCTTGGGGGGCAGCTACAATGAGCAGTTCTTC	CASSLGGSYNEQFF	NA	NA	TRBJ2-1	TRBV5-5